Shown below are 23 T cell receptor beta chains from a single sample sequenced in a study of cytomegalovirus exposure and HLA in healthy donors. Amplification used 60 Vbeta primers and 13 Jbeta primers. Generated by immunoSEQ multiplex PCR, the TCRdb table keeps only in-frame clones and is missing some. The repertoire holds 140,000 to 150,000 clones, roughly 10% seen once, with 1.5% to 2% in the top ten. The sample taken for sequencing was PBMCs. The receptors were sampled from a man in his forties or fifties in good health and CMV-seronegative.

The chain is built from TRBV2 and TRBJ2-2; D is uncertain. The ends were cut back, 6 bases at V and 3 bases at J, with 8 bases in the middle. The CDR3 consists of 13 residues. Germline V lookup: CDR1 SNHLY, CDR2 FYNNEI. For the CDR3, the DNA is TGTGCCAGCAGCTCAGGCTACACCGGGGAGCTGTTTTTT. This gives the protein CASSSGYTGELFF.

This clone was picked up a small number of times. The chain has TRBV7-9 and TRBJ2-7; 10 bases map to TRBD1. This CDR3 has 14 residues. Germline CDR1 reads SEHNR; CDR2 reads FQNEAQ (reference sequence). V lost 4 bases, J lost 6 bases, and 6 bases stayed unmatched. The CDR3 bases are TGTGCCAGCAGCTCCCGACAGGGGGCGAGCGAGCAGTACTTC. Protein product: CASSSRQGASEQYF.

This clone was counted between two and nine times. This specimen includes other DNA sequences encoding the same CDR3. The gene calls are TRBV6-6 and TRBJ2-2, with 13 bases identical to TRBD2. V trimming: 5 bases; J trimming: 7 bases; junction bases outside the gene matches: 7. Germline V CDR1 and CDR2: MNHNY, SVGAGI (reference sequence). The CDR3 spans 16 residues. CDR3 protein: CASSRTSGSNGGELFF. The CDR3 DNA is TGTGCCAGCAGTCGGACTAGCGGGAGTAATGGCGGGGAGCTGTTTTTT.

This chain uses TRBV9 with TRBJ2-3, with 14 bases lining up with TRBD2. The V and J ends lost 3 bases and 6 bases, in that order; junction bases with no gene match: 9. Germline V CDR1 and CDR2: SGDLS, YYNGEE. This CDR3 comprises 17 residues. The CDR3 DNA follows: TGTGCCAGCAGCGACCGGACTAGCGGGGGGCCAGGGGATACGCAGTATTTT. Amino acid sequence: CASSDRTSGGPGDTQYF.

This clone was seen a few times. The chain recombines TRBV7-9 with TRBJ2-7; D gene unclear. This CDR3 is built from 16 residues. Trimming cost V 2 bases and J 1 base, with 15 bases left between them. From germline, CDR1 is SEHNR and CDR2 FQNEAQ (reference sequence). The CDR3 here is CASSLMALEASYEQYF. For the CDR3, the DNA is TGTGCCAGCAGCTTAATGGCTCTAGAGGCGTCCTACGAGCAGTACTTC.

This clone was seen a few times. The J gene is TRBJ2-5, the V gene TRBV7-2; the match to TRBD2 covers 11 bases. This CDR3 comprises 15 residues. Germline V gives CDR1 SGHTA, CDR2 FQGNSA. Trimming cost V 4 bases and J 5 bases; bases outside gene matches: 6. DNA for the CDR3: TGTGCCAGCAGCTATAGCGGGGGGGCCCGGGAGACCCAGTACTTC. Protein: CASSYSGGARETQYF.

The chain recombines TRBV18 with TRBJ2-3; TRBD2 matches 8 bases. J gave up 3 bases and V 3 bases, and 8 bases lay outside the gene matches. Germline loops: CDR1 KGHSH, CDR2 LQKENI. This CDR3 has 16 residues. CDR3 in amino acids: CASSPNDGRGTDTQYF. CDR3 DNA sequence: TGTGCCAGCTCACCGAACGACGGGAGGGGAACAGATACGCAGTATTTT. Complete variable domain (other parts from reference TRBV18 and TRBJ2-3): NAGVMQNPRHLVRRRGQEARLRCSPMKGHSHVYWYRQLPEEGLKFMVYLQKENIIDESGMPKERFSAEFPKEGPSILRIQQVVRGDSAAYFCASSPNDGRGTDTQYFGPGTRLTVL.

The chain has TRBV6-5 and TRBJ1-2; D possibly corresponds to TRBD1 (5 bases). The CDR3 length is 13 residues. The V end lost 8 bases, the J end lost 1 base, and 11 bases lay between the germline ends. Per germline, CDR1 MNHEY and CDR2 SVGAGI. The CDR3 spells CASGGTVNYGYTF. Here the CDR3 DNA reads TGTGCCAGCGGGGGGACGGTTAACTATGGCTACACCTTC.

This clone was recorded a few times. The rearrangement links TRBV2 to TRBJ1-1, with 7 bases matching TRBD1. Germline lookup yields CDR1 SNHLY and CDR2 FYNNEI. V was clipped by 5 bases and J by 4 bases; unmatched bases: 4. This CDR3 has 13 amino acids. DNA of the CDR3: TGTGCCAGCAGTCAACAGGGGCCCACTGAAGCTTTCTTT. Its translation is CASSQQGPTEAFF.

A few counts support this clone. The DNA of the CDR3 is TGTGCCAGCAGCCTAACTAGGGAGAAGGGTTTTCAGCCCCAGCATTTT. Protein: CASSLTREKGFQPQHF. V usage is TRBV7-7 and J usage is TRBJ1-5, with D uncertain. CDR1 and CDR2 (germline): SSHAT, FNYEAQ (reference sequence). Between the trimmed V and J ends, which lost 5 bases and 6 bases, there was a span of 20 bases. The CDR3 extends over 16 amino acids.

A few counts support this clone. This CDR3 is CASSDGQGSYGYTF. The CDR3 nucleotides are TGTGCCAGCAGTGATGGACAGGGGTCCTATGGCTACACCTTC. The genes are TRBV6-4 and TRBJ1-2; 9 nucleotides agree with TRBD1. The junction had 3 bases not matched to a gene; V was cut back by 3 bases and J by 4 bases. Germline V gene sequence: CDR1 MRHNA, CDR2 SNTAGT. The CDR3 has 14 amino acids.

This clone was picked up a small number of times. In nucleotides, the CDR3 is TGTGCCAGTAGTACCGGGACAGTGCGTAGCAATCAGCCCCAGCATTTT. It yields the protein CASSTGTVRSNQPQHF. This chain links TRBV19 with TRBJ1-5; 7 nucleotides match TRBD1. The CDR3 loop spans 16 amino acids. Trimming cost V 4 bases and J 0 bases; bases outside gene matches: 6. Looked up from germline, CDR1 is LNHDA and CDR2 is SQIVND (reference sequence).

The chain joins TRBV5-1 to TRBJ2-3, with 7 bases that match TRBD2. The CDR3 sequence is 14 residues long. Losses at the gene ends were 0 bases for V and 5 bases for J; bases not matched to a gene: 3. Germline values: CDR1 SGHRS, CDR2 YFSETQ. The CDR3 bases are TGCGCCAGCAGCTTGGGGCCTAGCGGAGATACGCAGTATTTT. Its protein is CASSLGPSGDTQYF.

The chain combines TRBV28 with TRBJ1-5; TRBD1 aligns across 9 bases. V shed 5 bases and J 4 bases; nucleotides not matched to a gene: 6. Germline CDR1 reads MDHEN; CDR2 reads SYDVKM. CDR3 length: 15 residues. The CDR3 DNA follows: TGTGCCAGCAGTCCGACAGGGGGGCCGAATCAGCCCCAGCATTTT. Its protein product is CASSPTGGPNQPQHF.

This chain uses TRBV27 with TRBJ1-1; 10 bases are a match to TRBD1. This CDR3 spans 15 amino acids. Germline V CDR1 and CDR2: MNHEY, SMNVEV (reference sequence). The V gene end was trimmed by 5 bases and the J gene end by 3 bases; junction bases not matched to a gene: 6. Written as DNA, the CDR3 is TGTGCCAGCAGTCCTGACAGGGGGCGTGACACTGAAGCTTTCTTT. It encodes CASSPDRGRDTEAFF.

The chain carries TRBV2 and TRBJ1-1; 9 bases fit TRBD1. The CDR3 consists of 16 residues. The germline V gene has CDR1 SNHLY and CDR2 FYNNEI. The V segment lost 6 bases and the J segment 1 base; nucleotides outside the gene matches: 9. This CDR3 is CASSLVGTGRNTEAFF. The DNA of the CDR3 is TGTGCCAGCAGCCTAGTCGGGACAGGGCGGAACACTGAAGCTTTCTTT.

This clone came up a few times. The chain joins TRBV19 to TRBJ1-2; D not certain. Germline CDR1 LNHDA, CDR2 SQIVND (reference sequence). The ends were cut back, 2 bases at V and 4 bases at J, with 11 bases in the middle. The CDR3 consists of 14 residues. The CDR3 region is CASSIPGPGYGYTF. The CDR3 nucleotides are TGTGCCAGTAGTATACCTGGGCCCGGCTATGGCTACACCTTC.

The rearrangement uses TRBV16 and TRBJ2-4, with D hard to call. The CDR3 is 16 amino acids. Trimming left V 2 bases short and J 8 bases short, with 19 bases between. Germline CDR1 is KGHSY and CDR2 is FQNENV. The CDR3 reads CASSQSRLAQGDIQYF. CDR3 nucleotide sequence: TGTGCCAGCAGCCAAAGCCGACTTGCCCAAGGAGACATTCAGTACTTC.

DNA for the CDR3: TGCAGCGTGACTCGTGATGGGGCCAACGTCCTGACTTTC. It specifies CSVTRDGANVLTF. The gene calls are TRBV29-1 and TRBJ2-6; D not certain. This CDR3 comprises 13 residues. Germline CDR1 and CDR2: SQVTM and ANQGSEA. V lost 6 bases, J lost 3 bases, and 9 bases lay in between.

This clone was seen more than once but under ten times. CDR3 nucleotide sequence: TGTGCCAGCAGCTCAGGGGACGAGCAGTACTTC. Its translation is CASSSGDEQYF. The V gene is TRBV7-9, the J gene TRBJ2-7; D possibly corresponds to TRBD1 (6 bases). CDR1 and CDR2 (germline): SEHNR, FQNEAQ (reference sequence). This CDR3 contains 11 residues. V shed 4 bases and J shed 5 bases, with 6 bases lying between them. Supplemented by reference TRBV7-9 and TRBJ2-7, the full variable domain reads DTGVSQNPRHKITKRGQNVTFRCDPISEHNRLYWYRQTLGQGPEFLTYFQNEAQLEKSRLLSDRFSAERPKGSFSTLEIQRTEQGDSAMYLCASSSGDEQYFGPGTRLTVT.

The J gene is TRBJ1-1, the V gene TRBV25-1; no clear D gene. V dropped 2 bases and J dropped 1 base, with 5 bases sitting between them. Germline CDR1 reads MGHDK; CDR2 reads SYGVNS. The CDR3 runs to 13 residues. CDR3 in amino acids: CASSEGRNTEAFF. Written as DNA, the CDR3 is TGTGCCAGCAGTGAAGGGAGGAACACTGAAGCTTTCTTT.

This clone has more than one count but fewer than ten. This chain connects TRBV6-5 to TRBJ2-1, with 9 bases fitting TRBD2. V shed 2 bases, J shed 10 bases, and the junction held 12 bases outside the gene matches. There are 16 residues in the CDR3. Germline assignment: CDR1 MNHEY and CDR2 SVGAGI. Here the CDR3 reads CASSYPPGLASTEQFF. CDR3 nucleotides: TGTGCCAGCAGTTACCCCCCGGGACTAGCTTCAACGGAGCAGTTCTTC.

The rearrangement uses TRBV27 and TRBJ1-4, with D hard to call. CDR1 MNHEY and CDR2 SMNVEV come from the germline V gene (reference sequence). Trimming removed 6 bases from V and 2 bases from J, with 16 bases in between. The CDR3 length is 16 residues. The CDR3 bases are TGTGCCAGCAGGCAACTCTCAGGCCCGACTAATGAAAAACTGTTTTTT. Translating gives CASRQLSGPTNEKLFF.